The rows below give T cell receptor beta chains drawn from one sample of a study of blood T cell repertoires in COVID-19. Method: immunoSEQ multiplex PCR; TCRdb's copy keeps in-frame clones and lacks some. Altogether 100,000 to 110,000 clones are present, roughly 87% being singletons, with the ten largest covering approximately 7.3%. Sequencing was performed on peripheral blood. The source is a man between 25 and 39 years old in a cohort sampled during active COVID-19. Both conserved end residues are part of each CDR3. D genes are given only for firm matches. Part of the rows lack a size; the others show once, few, many or a class for expanded clones.

V	size	J	D	CDR3	DNA
TRBV4-2	.	TRBJ2-5	TRBD1	CASSHLDRGAVETQYF	TGTGCCAGCAGCCACCTTGACAGGGGGGCGGTTGAGACCCAGTACTTC
TRBV18	.	TRBJ2-3	.	CASSAGQADTQYF	TGTGCCAGCTCAGCAGGACAAGCAGATACGCAGTATTTT
TRBV28	.	TRBJ1-5	.	CATSSLNQPQHF	TGTGCCACCTCCTCCCTCAATCAGCCCCAGCATTTT
TRBV6-6	.	TRBJ2-5	.	CASSQREEETQYF	TGTGCCAGCAGTCAGAGGGAGGAAGAGACCCAGTACTTC
TRBV19	.	TRBJ2-6	.	CASSSDWSNVLTF	TGTGCCAGTAGTTCAGATTGGAGCAACGTCCTGACTTTC
TRBV5-1	.	TRBJ2-5	.	CASSQGSQETQYF	TGCGCCAGCAGCCAAGGGAGCCAAGAGACCCAGTACTTC
TRBV7-2	.	TRBJ2-3	TRBD2	CASSLEGASGGARYF	TGTGCCAGCAGCTTAGAAGGGGCTAGCGGGGGGGCCCGGTATTTT
TRBV2	few	TRBJ1-1	.	CASNPPTGFGTEAFF	TGTGCCAGCAACCCACCTACAGGGTTCGGTACTGAAGCTTTCTTT
TRBV27	.	TRBJ2-7	TRBD2	CASSSRTSGETYEQYF	TGTGCCAGCAGTTCAAGGACTAGCGGAGAGACCTACGAGCAGTACTTC
TRBV30	.	TRBJ2-3	.	CAWSLANTDTQYF	TGTGCCTGGAGTCTGGCCAACACAGATACGCAGTATTTT
TRBV7-9	.	TRBJ2-3	.	CASRTTGSTDTQYF	TGTGCCAGCAGGACAACTGGTAGCACAGATACGCAGTATTTT
TRBV3-1/TRBV3-2	.	TRBJ1-4	TRBD1	CASSPTGADNEKLFF	TGTGCCAGCAGCCCTACAGGGGCCGATAATGAAAAACTGTTTTTT
TRBV5-1	.	TRBJ2-3	.	CASSLQGLSTDTQYF	TGCGCCAGCAGCTTACAGGGATTAAGCACAGATACGCAGTATTTT
TRBV10-3	.	TRBJ1-1	.	CAISFQGLGTEAFF	TGTGCCATCAGTTTTCAGGGGCTGGGGACTGAAGCTTTCTTT
TRBV5-1	.	TRBJ1-2	TRBD1	CASSSDRGEYGYTF	TGCGCCAGCAGCTCGGACAGGGGGGAGTATGGCTACACCTTC
TRBV5-1	.	TRBJ2-2	TRBD1	CASSGTGHTGELFF	TGCGCCAGTTCCGGGACAGGTCACACCGGGGAGCTGTTTTTT
TRBV3-1/TRBV3-2	.	TRBJ1-1	TRBD1	CASSQGVQGESTEAFF	TGTGCCAGCAGCCAGGGGGTACAGGGGGAGAGCACTGAAGCTTTCTTT
TRBV2	.	TRBJ2-7	.	CASSEWGGARYEQYF	TGTGCCAGCAGCGAATGGGGGGGGGCAAGGTACGAGCAGTACTTC
TRBV7-9	.	TRBJ1-4	.	CASSPEGEKLFF	TGTGCCAGCAGCCCGGAGGGAGAAAAACTGTTTTTT
TRBV5-4	.	TRBJ2-5	TRBD1	CASSFDREETQYF	TGTGCCAGCAGCTTCGACAGGGAAGAGACCCAGTACTTC
TRBV9	once	TRBJ1-1	.	CASSPRLSSGGAFF	TGTGCCAGCAGCCCCCGACTGTCCTCGGGGGGTGCTTTCTTT
TRBV6-1	.	TRBJ2-7	TRBD1	CASSERPGTGGYEQYF	TGTGCCAGCAGTGAACGCCCAGGGACAGGGGGCTACGAGCAGTACTTC
TRBV5-6	.	TRBJ1-2	TRBD1	CASSFRDRDGNGYTF	TGTGCCAGCAGCTTCCGAGACAGGGATGGGAATGGCTACACCTTC
TRBV7-9	once	TRBJ1-2	TRBD1	CASSLATGTGVGYTF	TGTGCCAGCAGCTTAGCTACCGGGACAGGGGTCGGCTACACCTTC
TRBV12-3/TRBV12-4	.	TRBJ1-1	.	CASTYGDTEAFF	TGTGCCAGCACCTATGGTGACACTGAAGCTTTCTTT
TRBV29-1	.	TRBJ2-7	.	CSVGTGSSSYEQYF	TGCAGCGTTGGTACAGGGTCCAGCTCCTACGAGCAGTACTTC
TRBV7-9	once	TRBJ2-1	.	CASRPPGVNEQFF	TGTGCCAGCAGGCCCCCAGGGGTCAATGAGCAGTTCTTC
TRBV29-1	.	TRBJ1-1	.	CSVGPGMNTEAFF	TGCAGCGTTGGCCCAGGCATGAACACTGAAGCTTTCTTT
TRBV7-6	.	TRBJ2-2	TRBD1	CASSSTGVNTGELFF	TGTGCCAGCAGCTCCACAGGGGTAAACACCGGGGAGCTGTTTTTT
TRBV5-5	few	TRBJ1-5	TRBD1	CASSLQGNQPQHF	TGTGCCAGCAGCCTACAGGGGAATCAGCCCCAGCATTTT
TRBV3-1/TRBV3-2	.	TRBJ2-1	TRBD2	CASSQVPAGGQIYNEQFF	TGTGCCAGCAGCCAAGTACCAGCGGGGGGGCAAATCTACAATGAGCAGTTCTTC
TRBV20-1	.	TRBJ2-6	TRBD2	CSASGGGSSGANVLTF	TGCAGTGCTAGTGGGGGGGGAAGCTCTGGGGCCAACGTCCTGACTTTC
TRBV7-3	.	TRBJ2-3	.	CASSQGFSGALDTQYF	TGTGCCAGCAGCCAGGGGTTCAGCGGGGCCTTAGATACGCAGTATTTT
TRBV3-1/TRBV3-2	.	TRBJ2-5	TRBD2	CASSPRLAGGISQETQYF	TGTGCCAGCAGCCCCAGACTAGCGGGGGGGATTTCCCAAGAGACCCAGTACTTC
TRBV15	.	TRBJ2-7	.	CATSRDQGSSYEQYF	TGTGCCACCAGCAGAGATCAGGGAAGCTCCTACGAGCAGTACTTC
TRBV7-8	.	TRBJ1-2	.	CASSPREGMDYGYTF	TGTGCCAGCAGCCCCAGGGAGGGGATGGACTATGGCTACACCTTC
TRBV6-1	.	TRBJ2-6	TRBD1	CASSAKTGGNSGANVLTF	TGTGCCAGCAGTGCGAAGACAGGGGGCAACTCTGGGGCCAACGTCCTGACTTTC
TRBV6-5	.	TRBJ1-4	TRBD1	CASSSLGQGSEKLFF	TGTGCCAGCAGTTCCCTTGGACAGGGAAGTGAAAAACTGTTTTTT
TRBV7-2	.	TRBJ2-7	TRBD1	CASSLGRDRTYEQYF	TGTGCCAGCAGCTTAGGCAGGGACAGGACCTACGAGCAGTACTTC
TRBV6-1	.	TRBJ1-1	.	CASSEGSGLGGTEAFF	TGTGCCAGCAGTGAAGGGTCGGGTTTAGGGGGCACTGAAGCTTTCTTT
TRBV3-1/TRBV3-2	.	TRBJ2-7	.	CASSQGGQRYDEQYF	TGTGCCAGCAGCCAAGGCGGACAGCGCTACGACGAGCAGTACTTC
TRBV27	.	TRBJ1-6	.	CASSQYPGSGSPLHF	TGTGCCAGCAGTCAATACCCGGGGTCCGGTTCACCCCTCCACTTT
TRBV7-9	.	TRBJ2-3	.	CASSLSGGLGDTQYF	TGTGCCAGCAGCTTATCGGGGGGCCTAGGAGATACGCAGTATTTT
TRBV27	once	TRBJ2-7	.	CASSLVRVRGQIYEQYF	TGTGCCAGCAGTTTAGTGCGTGTCAGGGGTCAAATTTACGAGCAGTACTTC
TRBV30	.	TRBJ2-5	TRBD2	CAWSVGLAVVQETQYF	TGTGCCTGGAGTGTAGGGCTAGCGGTGGTACAAGAGACCCAGTACTTC
TRBV28	.	TRBJ1-2	.	CASTTGAGRNGYTF	TGTGCCAGCACCACAGGCGCAGGGAGGAATGGCTACACCTTC
TRBV5-1	once	TRBJ1-2	TRBD1	CASSIGTGAGYGYTF	TGCGCCAGCAGCATCGGGACAGGGGCTGGGTATGGCTACACCTTC
TRBV19	.	TRBJ2-5	.	CASSIRGGADSPQETQYF	TGTGCCAGTAGTATAAGGGGGGGGGCCGACTCGCCCCAAGAGACCCAGTACTTC
TRBV28	.	TRBJ1-4	TRBD1	CASSPDRDEKLFF	TGTGCCAGCAGTCCGGACAGGGATGAAAAACTGTTTTTT
TRBV5-4	.	TRBJ1-2	.	CASSLGGGSYGYTF	TGTGCCAGCAGCTTGGGGGGGGGTTCCTATGGCTACACCTTC
TRBV7-2	.	TRBJ1-4	.	CASSLVVQSNEKLFF	TGTGCCAGCAGCTTAGTTGTTCAGTCTAATGAAAAACTGTTTTTT
TRBV11-2	once	TRBJ2-5	TRBD1	CASSLAGRQGETQYF	TGTGCCAGCAGCTTAGCTGGTCGACAGGGGGAGACCCAGTACTTC
TRBV27	.	TRBJ2-1	TRBD2	CASSIYGGGEQFF	TGTGCCAGCAGTATATACGGCGGGGGAGAACAGTTCTTC
TRBV5-3	.	TRBJ2-2	TRBD2	CARSLGGTSGASNTGELFF	TGTGCCAGAAGCTTGGGAGGGACTAGCGGGGCCTCGAACACCGGGGAGCTGTTTTTT